Sequencing of this T cell receptor (beta chain) was carried out in a study of blood T cell repertoires in COVID-19. Study-wide background: Sites in the United States, Italy and Spain provided acute and convalescent COVID-19 samples.

The protocol was immunoSEQ multiplex PCR, while the TCRdb copy is restricted to in-frame clones and leaves out a portion. The sample consists of approximately 150,000 clones, over 65% of them appearing once. Germline V gene data show CDR1 as ENHRY and CDR2 as SYGVKD. The V and J ends lost 11 bases and 4 bases respectively, with 17 bases between them. The CDR3 has 13 amino acids. The TCR originated in a man between 65 and 80 years old with acute or convalescent COVID-19. Material: peripheral blood. The chain has TRBV10-3 and TRBJ1-2; tentatively, D is TRBD1 (5 bases). The CDR3 nucleotides are TGTGCCGGGAAGGGGCAGGGAGGCTATGGCTACACCTTC. It codes for CAGKGQGGYGYTF.